This entry lists 22 T cell receptor beta chains sequenced from one sample in a study of identical twins. TCRdb reanalysed the 5' RACE reads using MiXCR and keeps one entry per CDR3 protein. The top ten clones hold approximately 12% of a sample with 350,000 to 450,000 distinct CDR3 sequences, less than 20% of them seen once. Sequencing was performed on naive T cells sorted from blood. These receptors were collected from a middle-aged man in good health.

This chain connects TRBV20-1 to TRBJ2-5, with 7 bases that match TRBD1. Germline values: CDR1 DFQATT, CDR2 SNEGSKA (reference sequence). The CDR3 is 15 amino acids. V dropped 3 bases and J dropped 5; count of bases not matched to a gene: 12. The CDR3 loop is CSASKALGGRETQYF. The CDR3 coding sequence is TGCAGTGCTAGTAAGGCGTTAGGGGGCCGGGAGACCCAGTACTTC.

This clonotype came up a few times. V gene TRBV7-3 combines with J gene TRBJ2-1; D not certain. CDR3 size: 15 residues. Germline CDR1 is SGHTA and CDR2 is FQGTGA. Trimming took off 5 bases at V and 1 base at J, with 12 bases between the two ends. The CDR3 region has the DNA TGTGCCAGCAGCCAGAGCTCGGGTTCCTACAATGAGCAGTTCTTC. It is translated as CASSQSSGSYNEQFF.

This clonotype was observed at least ten times. The chain has TRBV4-2 and TRBJ2-7; the match to TRBD2 covers 7 bases. The CDR3 loop spans 15 amino acids. From germline, CDR1 is LGHNA and CDR2 YNFKEQ. J gave up 3 bases and V 0 bases, and 5 bases lay outside the gene matches. This CDR3 is CASSQELASLYEQYF. In DNA form, the CDR3 reads TGTGCCAGCAGCCAAGAACTAGCGTCGCTCTACGAGCAGTACTTC.

This clonotype was found a few times. The chain has TRBV20-1 and TRBJ2-2; 7 nucleotides align to TRBD2. CDR1 is DFQATT, CDR2 SNEGSKA, per germline (reference sequence). V was pared by 7 bases and J by 3 bases, with 5 bases of the junction left unmatched. The CDR3 spans 13 residues. DNA of the CDR3: TGCAGTGTGTACCGGGGGGACACCGGGGAGCTGTTTTTT. Protein sequence: CSVYRGDTGELFF.

There are a few counts of this clonotype. The rearrangement uses TRBV29-1 and TRBJ2-7; possibly TRBD1 for D (6 bases). V was shortened by 5 bases and J by 2 bases, with 13 bases between the two germline ends. The CDR3 extends over 13 amino acids. Germline CDR1 and CDR2: SQVTM and ANQGSEA. The CDR3 here is CSVSATGAYEQYF. The CDR3 DNA is TGCAGCGTTTCTGCGACAGGTGCCTACGAGCAGTACTTC.

There are many counts of this clonotype. The genes are TRBV4-1 and TRBJ2-6; the D gene is possibly TRBD1 (5 bases). With 1 base removed from V and 1 base from J, the gap between germline ends came to 11 bases. CDR3 size: 17 residues. Germline assignment: CDR1 MGHRA and CDR2 YSYEKL. CDR3 in DNA: TGCGCCAGCAGCCAAGGCTTTTCAGGGTCTGGGGCCAACGTCCTGACTTTC. Its translation is CASSQGFSGSGANVLTF.

This clonotype was detected a few times. The rearrangement uses TRBV12-3 or TRBV12-4 and TRBJ2-1, with 9 bases identical to TRBD2. Trimming at V came to 10 bases and at J to 2 bases, leaving 9 bases not matched to a gene. The CDR3 spans 15 residues. CDR3 nucleotides: TGTGCCACCCATAGCGGGAGTTCCCCCTACAATGAGCAGTTCTTC. This translates into CATHSGSSPYNEQFF.

This clonotype was recorded at least ten times. The chain carries TRBV7-9 and TRBJ2-1; TRBD2 aligns across 8 bases. Per germline, CDR1 SEHNR and CDR2 FQNEAQ (reference sequence). The CDR3 length is 16 residues. With V trimmed by 4 bases and J by 5 bases, 10 bases remained unmatched. This CDR3 reads CASSSPRGGQHNEQFF. CDR3 nucleotides: TGTGCCAGCAGCTCACCTCGGGGGGGCCAACACAATGAGCAGTTCTTC. Filled out from reference TRBV7-9 and TRBJ2-1, the complete variable domain reads DTGVSQNPRHKITKRGQNVTFRCDPISEHNRLYWYRQTLGQGPEFLTYFQNEAQLEKSRLLSDRFSAERPKGSFSTLEIQRTEQGDSAMYLCASSSPRGGQHNEQFFGPGTRLTVL.

The chain is built from TRBV20-1 and TRBJ2-7; weak D call: TRBD1 (6 bases). CDR3 length equals 16 residues. V was cut by 2 bases and J by 0 bases, with 17 bases left in between. CDR1 and CDR2 from the germline V gene are DFQATT and SNEGSKA (reference sequence). The CDR3 protein is CSARPGTHLPSYEQYF. CDR3 DNA sequence: TGCAGTGCTAGACCTGGGACACACCTTCCCTCCTACGAGCAGTACTTC.

This clonotype was observed at least ten times. The chain carries TRBV4-1 and TRBJ2-1; no reliable D call. There are 14 residues in the CDR3. Germline V CDR1 and CDR2: MGHRA, YSYEKL. V was shortened by 4 bases and J by 1 base, with 8 bases between the two germline ends. The CDR3 DNA reads TGCGCCAGCAGCCGGGAACAGTCCTACAATGAGCAGTTCTTC. This encodes CASSREQSYNEQFF.

In its sample, this clonotype was seen a few times. The V and J genes are TRBV6-2 or TRBV6-3 and TRBJ2-1; possibly TRBD1 for D (5 bases). Trimming shortened V by 5 bases and J by 9 bases, and 14 bases separated the two germline ends. The CDR3 has 13 amino acids. From germline, CDR1 is MNHEY and CDR2 SVGEGT. CDR3 in amino acids: CASSTSGQGEQFF. CDR3 in DNA: TGTGCCAGCAGTACATCCGGGCAGGGTGAGCAGTTCTTC.

The V and J genes are TRBV7-2 and TRBJ2-7; perhaps D is TRBD1 or TRBD2 (7 bases each). The germline V gene has CDR1 SGHTA and CDR2 FQGNSA. V was shortened by 5 bases and J by 2 bases, with 16 bases between the two germline ends. The CDR3 is 15 residues long. CDR3 DNA: TGTGCCAGCAGCCAAGCGGGACAGCTCCCCTACGAGCAGTACTTC. Its protein product is CASSQAGQLPYEQYF. Using reference TRBV7-2 and TRBJ2-7 for the parts outside the CDR3, the full variable domain is GAGVSQSPSNKVTEKGKDVELRCDPISGHTALYWYRQSLGQGLEFLIYFQGNSAPDKSGLPSDRFSAERTGGSVSTLTIQRTQQEDSAVYLCASSQAGQLPYEQYFGPGTRLTVT.

The rearrangement uses TRBV7-2 and TRBJ2-3, with unresolved D. This CDR3 region has 11 residues. V was trimmed by 6 bases and J by 5 bases, leaving 6 bases between them. CDR1 and CDR2 (germline): SGHTA, FQGNSA. In DNA form, the CDR3 reads TGTGCCAGCAGAGAGATAGATACGCAGTATTTT. Translated, it gives CASREIDTQYF.

The chain combines TRBV5-1 with TRBJ2-3; D not resolved. The V gene lost 1 base and the J gene lost 2 bases, with 14 bases spanning the gap. The CDR3 consists of 16 residues. The germline V gene has CDR1 SGHRS and CDR2 YFSETQ. CDR3 in DNA: TGCGCCAGCAGCTTGCGTGGGCTAGGAGTCACAGATACGCAGTATTTT. Protein: CASSLRGLGVTDTQYF.

This clonotype showed up just once. This sequence joins TRBV7-3 and TRBJ1-1; D uncertain. V was shortened by 5 bases and J by 0 bases, with 7 bases between the two germline ends. CDR3 length equals 13 residues. Germline V CDR1 and CDR2: SGHTA, FQGTGA. The CDR3 reads CASSPRLNTEAFF. Written as DNA, the CDR3 is TGTGCCAGCAGCCCCCGGCTGAACACTGAAGCTTTCTTT.

This clonotype has more than one count but fewer than ten. The chain joins TRBV20-1 to TRBJ1-2, with 7 bases aligning to TRBD1. With 0 bases clipped from V and 8 bases from J, the junction kept 6 bases outside the gene matches. CDR3 length: 13 residues. Germline V gives CDR1 DFQATT, CDR2 SNEGSKA (reference sequence). The CDR3 loop is CSARDLGTDGYTF. The CDR3 DNA follows: TGCAGTGCTAGAGATCTGGGGACAGACGGCTACACCTTC.

This clonotype has ten or more counts. This chain joins TRBV11-2 and TRBJ2-3, with 13 nucleotides matching TRBD2. Germline lookup yields CDR1 SGHAT and CDR2 FQNNGV. J was trimmed by 2 bases and V by 4 bases; bases with no gene match: 9. This CDR3 is 18 amino acids long. The CDR3 is CASSSTGTSGVLTDTQYF. The CDR3, as DNA: TGTGCCAGCAGCTCAACCGGGACTAGCGGGGTGCTCACAGATACGCAGTATTTT.

This clonotype was counted many times. The CDR3 nucleotides are TGCAGTGCTAGAGATATACAGCTTTTCACAGATACGCAGTATTTT. Amino acid sequence: CSARDIQLFTDTQYF. The V and J genes are TRBV20-1 and TRBJ2-3; D is unresolved. Germline CDR1 reads DFQATT; CDR2 reads SNEGSKA (reference sequence). V shed 0 bases and J shed 2 bases, with 12 bases lying between them. The CDR3 is 15 amino acids.

This clonotype was detected only a few times. The V and J genes are TRBV7-2 and TRBJ2-2, with D perhaps matching TRBD1 or TRBD2 (5 bases each). The V gene lost 3 bases and the J gene lost 4 bases, with 21 bases spanning the gap. The CDR3 has 18 residues. CDR1 is SGHTA and CDR2 is FQGNSA in the germline V gene. The CDR3 DNA reads TGTGCCAGCAGCTTGGCAGGACCGGGACCCGCGCGCACCGGGGAGCTGTTTTTT. Translated, it gives CASSLAGPGPARTGELFF.

This clonotype was detected only a few times. CDR3 protein: CASSQSITGEVNTEAFF. The CDR3 DNA follows: TGTGCCAGCAGCCAATCGATAACAGGGGAAGTGAACACTGAAGCTTTCTTT. The chain links TRBV16 to TRBJ1-1, with 7 bases fitting TRBD1. CDR1 is KGHSY and CDR2 is FQNENV in the germline V gene. The trim removed 0 bases at V and 0 bases at J, leaving 7 bases unmatched. The CDR3 totals 17 residues.

This clonotype was recorded a few times. J is TRBJ1-1 and V is TRBV20-1; the D gene is possibly TRBD1 (5 bases). The CDR3 extends over 15 amino acids. V lost 0 bases and J lost 4, with 15 bases in between. CDR1 is DFQATT, CDR2 SNEGSKA, per germline (reference sequence). CDR3 protein: CSARDGGSGGTEAFF. The CDR3 region has the DNA TGCAGTGCTAGAGATGGAGGGAGTGGGGGCACTGAAGCTTTCTTT.

The CDR3 bases are TGTGCCAGCAGCCAAATGGGACGGGACACCGGGGAGCTGTTTTTT. Translating gives CASSQMGRDTGELFF. V is TRBV14 and J is TRBJ2-2, with D perhaps TRBD1 or TRBD2 (5 bases each). This CDR3 is built from 15 residues. V lost 2 bases to trimming and J lost 3 bases, with 10 bases between them. Germline V gives CDR1 SGHDN, CDR2 FVKESK.